These T cell receptor beta chains were read from a single sample in a study of chemoradiotherapy in HPV16-positive cancers. Sequencing was performed with immunoSEQ multiplex PCR; in TCRdb, only in-frame clones are kept and a portion is missing. This table has about 7,900 clones, around 90% appearing once. Specimen: blood, collected from a patient who underwent chemoradiotherapy. These receptors originate from a human donor with HPV-associated anogenital cancer. The CDR3 runs from the conserved cysteine through the conserved F or W. Each record gives: D gene, V gene, CDR3 length, clone size, J gene, CDR3 DNA, CDR3 protein. The D gene is left open where the match is weak. For some rows the clone size is stated as once, few or many, or as a class when expanded; others skip it.

.	TRBV30	13	.	TRBJ1-4	TGTGCCTGGACGGACGGCCTTAATGAAAAACTGTTTTTT	CAWTDGLNEKLFF
.	TRBV19	14	.	TRBJ2-1	TGTGCCAGTAGTAACGGGGGCGACTACAATGAGCAGTTCTTC	CASSNGGDYNEQFF
.	TRBV28	17	.	TRBJ2-1	TGTGCCAGCAGCCCCCCCCGGGACGCGACTTCCTACAATGAGCAGTTCTTC	CASSPPRDATSYNEQFF
.	TRBV7-3	12	.	TRBJ2-3	TGTGCCAGCAGCTCCTACACAGATACGCAGTATTTT	CASSSYTDTQYF
.	TRBV27	13	.	TRBJ1-5	TGTGCCAGCAGTTTACCGGGCAATCAGCCCCAGCATTTT	CASSLPGNQPQHF
TRBD1	TRBV7-8	15	.	TRBJ1-2	TGTGCCAGCAGCTTATTTCAGGGGGCGTGGTATGGCTACACCTTC	CASSLFQGAWYGYTF
TRBD1	TRBV18	14	.	TRBJ2-5	TGTGCCAGCTCCCTGACAGGGGGACAAGAGACCCAGTACTTC	CASSLTGGQETQYF
.	TRBV5-4	14	.	TRBJ2-5	TGTGCCAGCAGCTTGAGAGGGTTCGGGGAGACCCAGTACTTC	CASSLRGFGETQYF
.	TRBV11-2	16	.	TRBJ2-7	TGTGCCAGCAGCCCCCTAGGCGGACAGATCTCCTACGAGCAGTACTTC	CASSPLGGQISYEQYF
.	TRBV7-2	15	.	TRBJ2-1	TGTGCCAGCAGCCCGGGACCGAGCTCCTACAATGAGCAGTTCTTC	CASSPGPSSYNEQFF
TRBD1	TRBV7-9	15	.	TRBJ1-2	TGTGCCAGCAGCTCCACCGTACAGGGGCACTATGGCTACACCTTC	CASSSTVQGHYGYTF
TRBD1	TRBV7-3	15	once	TRBJ1-2	TGTGCCAGCAGCTTACGGCCTGGGGACAGCTATGGCTACACCTTC	CASSLRPGDSYGYTF
.	TRBV27	13	.	TRBJ2-7	TGTGCCAGCAAAGAAGGTCCCTCCTACGAGCAGTACTTC	CASKEGPSYEQYF
.	TRBV19	14	.	TRBJ2-5	TGTGCCAGTAGTAGGTTGACAGCTCAAGAGACCCAGTACTTC	CASSRLTAQETQYF
.	TRBV5-1	13	once	TRBJ1-6	TGCGCCAGCAGCTTGGACAGGGTTTCACCCCTCCACTTT	CASSLDRVSPLHF
.	TRBV28	17	.	TRBJ1-2	TGTGCCAGCAGTTTAAACAGGATCGGAGTGACTAACTATGGCTACACCTTC	CASSLNRIGVTNYGYTF
TRBD2	TRBV10-1	15	.	TRBJ2-2	TGCGCCAGCAGTGCGAATCTAGCGGGAACCGGGGAGCTGTTTTTT	CASSANLAGTGELFF
.	TRBV19	13	.	TRBJ2-5	TGTGCCAGTATGCAGACAACCTCAGGGACCCAGTACTTC	CASMQTTSGTQYF
.	TRBV10-3	15	.	TRBJ2-1	TGTGCCATCAGTGATCGGCAGGGTCGCTACAATGAGCAGTTCTTC	CAISDRQGRYNEQFF
TRBD1	TRBV28	15	.	TRBJ2-1	TGTGCCAGCAGTCCGCGTCAAATCAGGGGGTCCAAGCAGTTCTTC	CASSPRQIRGSKQFF
TRBD2	TRBV2	16	.	TRBJ2-1	TGTGCCAGCAGTCCCCGGCGGCTAGCGGGATCCAATGAGCAGTTCTTC	CASSPRRLAGSNEQFF
TRBD2	TRBV29-1	13	.	TRBJ2-7	TGCAGCGTTGTGGGACTAGCGGGAGACGAGCAGTACTTC	CSVVGLAGDEQYF
TRBD2	TRBV4-1	21	once	TRBJ2-1	TGCGCCAGCAGCCAAGATCTTAGAGCGGGAGGGTCCCTCTTCTCCTACAATGAGCAGTTCTTC	CASSQDLRAGGSLFSYNEQFF
TRBD1	TRBV18	16	.	TRBJ1-5	TGTGCCAGCTCACGAACCGGGACAGGGATGAATCAGCCCCAGCATTTT	CASSRTGTGMNQPQHF